This TCR beta chain was profiled in a study of T cell repertoires in cytomegalovirus infection. Study observations and caveats: What dominated the ex vivo response were HLA-C-restricted CMV-specific TCR beta clonotypes.

Each CDR3 protein is one row after TCRdb ran MiXCR on the reads. The sample records 250,000 to 350,000 distinct CDR3 sequences, about 23% being singletons. There are many counts of this clonotype. Its target is not known. Trimming left V 6 bases short and J 1 base short, with 16 bases between. The CDR3 is made up of 16 amino acids. This chain joins TRBV12-3 or TRBV12-4 and TRBJ1-5; a weak D match, TRBD1 (5 bases). The sequenced sample consisted of PBMCs. The sequence was collected from a human donor in good health (CMV status not recorded). Some clones in this sample may be carry-over from other donors' samples. The CDR3 bases are TGTGCCAGCAGGTCGCTTGGGGCATCGAGCAATCAGCCCCAGCATTTT. Its translation: CASRSLGASSNQPQHF.